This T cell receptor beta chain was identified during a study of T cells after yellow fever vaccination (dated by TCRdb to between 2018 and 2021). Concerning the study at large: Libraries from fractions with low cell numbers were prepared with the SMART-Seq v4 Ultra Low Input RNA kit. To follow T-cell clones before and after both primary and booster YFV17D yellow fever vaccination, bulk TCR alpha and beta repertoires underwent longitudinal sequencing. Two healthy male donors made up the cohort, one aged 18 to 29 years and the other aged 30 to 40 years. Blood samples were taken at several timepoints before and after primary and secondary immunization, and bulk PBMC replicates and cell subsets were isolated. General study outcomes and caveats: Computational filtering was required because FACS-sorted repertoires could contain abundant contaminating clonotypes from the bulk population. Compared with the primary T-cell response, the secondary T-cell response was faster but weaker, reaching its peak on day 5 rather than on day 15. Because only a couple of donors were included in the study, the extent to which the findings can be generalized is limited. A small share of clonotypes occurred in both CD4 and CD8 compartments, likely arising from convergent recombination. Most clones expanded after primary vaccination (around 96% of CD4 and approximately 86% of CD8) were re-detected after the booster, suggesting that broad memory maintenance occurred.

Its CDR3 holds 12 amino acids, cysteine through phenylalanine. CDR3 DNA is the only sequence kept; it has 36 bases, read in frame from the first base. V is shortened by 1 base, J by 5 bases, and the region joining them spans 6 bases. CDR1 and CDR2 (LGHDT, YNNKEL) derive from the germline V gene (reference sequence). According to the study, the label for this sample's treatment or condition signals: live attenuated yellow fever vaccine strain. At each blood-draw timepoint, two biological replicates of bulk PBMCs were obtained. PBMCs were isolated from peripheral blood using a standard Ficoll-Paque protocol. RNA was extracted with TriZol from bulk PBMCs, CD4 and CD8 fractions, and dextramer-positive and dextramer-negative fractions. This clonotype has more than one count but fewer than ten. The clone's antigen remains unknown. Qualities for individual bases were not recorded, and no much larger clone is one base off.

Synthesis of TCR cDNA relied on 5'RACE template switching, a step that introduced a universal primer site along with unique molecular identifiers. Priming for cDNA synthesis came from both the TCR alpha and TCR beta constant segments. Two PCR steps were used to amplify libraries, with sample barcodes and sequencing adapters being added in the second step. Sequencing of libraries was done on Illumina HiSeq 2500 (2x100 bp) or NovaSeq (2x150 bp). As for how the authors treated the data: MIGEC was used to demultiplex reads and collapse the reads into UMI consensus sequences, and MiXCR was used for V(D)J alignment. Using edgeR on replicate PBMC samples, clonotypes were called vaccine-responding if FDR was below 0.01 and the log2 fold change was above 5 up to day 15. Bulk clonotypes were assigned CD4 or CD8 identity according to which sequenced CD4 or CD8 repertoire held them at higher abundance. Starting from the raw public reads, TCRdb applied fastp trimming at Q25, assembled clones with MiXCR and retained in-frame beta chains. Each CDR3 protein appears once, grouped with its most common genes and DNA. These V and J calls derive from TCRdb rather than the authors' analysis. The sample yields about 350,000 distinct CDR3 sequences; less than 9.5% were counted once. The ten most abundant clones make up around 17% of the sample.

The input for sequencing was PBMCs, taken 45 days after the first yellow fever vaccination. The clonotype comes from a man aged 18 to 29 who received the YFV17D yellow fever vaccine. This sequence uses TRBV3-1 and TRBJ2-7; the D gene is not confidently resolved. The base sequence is TGTGCCAGCAGCCAAGTCGAGAACGAGCAGTACTTC. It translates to CASSQVENEQYF.